This TCR beta chain was recovered during a study of technical replicates of blood from four donors (dated by TCRdb to the late 2010s). Comments on this clone: No antigen is known for it. Nothing much larger sits one base from this clone, and base qualities are not available.

Germline trimming amounts to 3 bases on V and 3 bases on J, with 17 as the count of junction bases outside the gene matches. CDR1 is given as SGHRS and CDR2 as YFSETQ, both from the germline V gene. Its CDR3 holds 20 amino acids, cysteine through phenylalanine. Only the CDR3 part of the read is kept: 60 bases, read in frame from the first base. Library creation used the immunoSEQ multiplex PCR assay. TCRdb retrieved this table from immuneACCESS and kept in-frame rearrangements only. Not all clones are present; in checked studies, unresolved V genes account for under half, and no reason is known for the remainder. For this sample the table gives about 100,000 clones, of which around 95% were detected only once. In total, the top ten clones hold 0.22% of the sample.

The TCR sequence derives from a human donor in good health. The chain is made from TRBV5-1 and TRBJ2-1; 11 central nucleotides agree with TRBD2. Sequenced sample: T cells isolated from PBMCs. CDR3 loop: CASSSLAGGRYLGDYNEQFF. The DNA is TGCGCCAGCAGCTCGCTAGCGGGGGGCCGGTATCTTGGGGACTACAATGAGCAGTTCTTC. Outside the CDR3, residues come from the reference TRBV5-1 and TRBJ2-1 proteins, so the full variable domain is: KAGVTQTPRYLIKTRGQQVTLSCSPISGHRSVSWYQQTPGQGLQFLFEYFSETQRNKGNFPGRFSGRQFSNSRSEMNVSTLELGDSALYLCASSSLAGGRYLGDYNEQFFGPGTRLTVL.